This is a list of T cell receptor beta chains from one sample in a study of blood T cell repertoires in COVID-19. Clones were sequenced by immunoSEQ multiplex PCR, and TCRdb holds only the in-frame ones, with some missing. In the table there are approximately 210,000 clones, 70% to 85% of which are singletons. The sequencing input was peripheral blood. The origin of the receptors is a woman older than 75 with COVID-19, enrolled during active disease. CDR3s include the opening cysteine and the closing phenylalanine or tryptophan. D genes are given only for firm matches. Not all rows give a size; the values are once, few, many and, for expanded clones, a class.

D	V	J	size	CDR3	DNA
NA	TRBV2	TRBJ2-5	once	CASRRGGETQYF	TGTGCCAGCAGGCGGGGTGGGGAGACCCAGTACTTC
NA	TRBV14	TRBJ2-7	few	CASSPDRVGQYF	TGTGCCAGCAGCCCTGACCGGGTTGGGCAGTACTTC
NA	TRBV7-2	TRBJ1-1	few	CASSLSPWNTEAFF	TGTGCCAGCAGCTTATCCCCGTGGAACACTGAAGCTTTCTTT
NA	TRBV10-3	TRBJ2-1	NA	CAIKRVTGNEQFF	TGTGCCATCAAGAGGGTTACGGGCAATGAGCAGTTCTTC
TRBD2	TRBV6-2/TRBV6-3	TRBJ2-4	NA	CASSTVRDYLAKNIQYF	TGTGCCAGCAGTACCGTCCGGGACTATCTAGCCAAAAACATTCAGTACTTC
NA	TRBV28	TRBJ2-1	NA	CASMARYYEQFF	TGTGCCAGCATGGCCAGGTACTATGAGCAGTTCTTC
NA	TRBV6-5	TRBJ1-2	NA	CASRGTAYGYTF	TGTGCCAGCAGGGGGACTGCCTATGGCTACACCTTC
TRBD1	TRBV5-1	TRBJ2-7	NA	CASALQGVNEQYF	TGCGCCAGTGCCTTACAGGGGGTTAACGAGCAGTACTTC
NA	TRBV7-9	TRBJ2-7	NA	CASSQGTSFHEQYF	TGTGCCAGCAGCCAAGGCACTAGCTTCCACGAGCAGTACTTC
TRBD1	TRBV5-5	TRBJ1-2	NA	CASSFTGENYGYTF	TGTGCCAGCAGCTTTACAGGGGAGAACTATGGCTACACCTTC
NA	TRBV29-1	TRBJ2-1	NA	CSVPRSGTGPNEQFF	TGCAGCGTTCCCCGCAGCGGGACAGGTCCAAATGAGCAGTTCTTC
NA	TRBV5-6	TRBJ1-3	NA	CASSLPPTMSSGNTIYF	TGTGCCAGCAGCTTGCCGCCTACCATGAGCTCTGGAAACACCATATATTTT
TRBD2	TRBV7-6	TRBJ2-1	NA	CASSLAGVGNYNEQFF	TGTGCCAGCAGCCTAGCGGGAGTGGGGAATTACAATGAGCAGTTCTTC
TRBD2	TRBV5-1	TRBJ2-1	NA	CASSLDLAGAFDEQFF	TGCGCCAGCAGCTTGGATTTAGCGGGAGCTTTCGATGAGCAGTTCTTC
NA	TRBV5-1	TRBJ1-1	NA	CASSHSSGSTEAFF	TGCGCCAGCAGCCATAGTTCGGGTAGCACTGAAGCTTTCTTT
NA	TRBV3-1/TRBV3-2	TRBJ1-5	NA	CASSQTGIQPQHF	TGTGCCAGCAGCCAAACAGGGATTCAGCCCCAGCATTTT
TRBD1	TRBV19	TRBJ1-5	NA	CASSIVTGNLNQPQHF	TGTGCCAGTAGTATAGTGACAGGGAATCTCAATCAGCCCCAGCATTTT
TRBD2	TRBV5-5	TRBJ2-1	NA	CASSLGPTSGDNEQFF	TGTGCCAGCAGCTTGGGGCCTACTAGCGGGGACAATGAGCAGTTCTTC
TRBD1	TRBV6-1	TRBJ2-7	NA	CASSDGTDYEQYF	TGTGCCAGCAGTGATGGGACAGACTACGAGCAGTACTTC
NA	TRBV21-1	TRBJ2-6	NA	CASRPADGANVLTF	TGTGCCAGCAGGCCAGCGGACGGGGCCAACGTCCTGACTTTC
NA	TRBV23-1	TRBJ1-1	NA	CASSLPQRNTEAFF	TGCGCCAGCAGTCTACCCCAGCGGAACACTGAAGCTTTCTTT
NA	TRBV12-3/TRBV12-4	TRBJ1-1	NA	CASSTQVNTEAFF	TGTGCCAGCAGCACACAAGTGAACACTGAAGCTTTCTTT
TRBD1	TRBV7-9	TRBJ1-2	once	CASSLDMTGSIYGYTF	TGTGCCAGCAGCTTAGACATGACAGGGAGTATCTATGGCTACACCTTC
TRBD2	TRBV15	TRBJ2-1	NA	CATSRASSGAGVYNEQFF	TGTGCCACCAGCAGAGCCTCTTCTGGAGCGGGGGTCTACAATGAGCAGTTCTTC
NA	TRBV5-1	TRBJ2-5	NA	CASSSDPGNAVETQYF	TGCGCCAGCAGCTCCGACCCCGGAAACGCGGTTGAGACCCAGTACTTC
TRBD1	TRBV7-2	TRBJ1-1	NA	CASSPGTGRMIAFF	TGTGCCAGCAGCCCCGGGACAGGGAGAATGATCGCTTTCTTT
NA	TRBV5-1	TRBJ1-3	NA	CASSLARRDFSGNTIYF	TGCGCCAGCAGCTTGGCCCGACGGGATTTCTCTGGAAACACCATATATTTT
NA	TRBV18	TRBJ1-5	NA	CASSPPGRGGNQPQHF	TGTGCCAGCTCACCACCGGGGAGGGGTGGCAATCAGCCCCAGCATTTT
TRBD1	TRBV5-1	TRBJ1-4	NA	CASSTRQGVPFGEKLFF	TGCGCCAGCAGCACTCGACAGGGCGTCCCTTTCGGTGAAAAACTGTTTTTT
NA	TRBV6-5	TRBJ2-7	NA	CASSTPPYEQYF	TGTGCCAGCAGTACTCCCCCCTACGAGCAGTACTTC
NA	TRBV12-3/TRBV12-4	TRBJ1-4	NA	CASSTMNEKLFF	TGTGCCAGCAGTACAATGAATGAAAAACTGTTTTTT
NA	TRBV27	TRBJ1-1	few	CASSYSGIITEAFF	TGTGCCAGCAGTTATTCAGGGATAATAACTGAAGCTTTCTTT